A single sample is the source of the 2 T cell receptor beta chains below, sequenced in a study of blood T cell repertoires in COVID-19. Using immunoSEQ multiplex PCR, the repertoire was profiled, and TCRdb retains in-frame clones only, with some absent. Of roughly 220,000 clones in the sample, over 70% were seen once. Sequenced sample: peripheral blood. The receptors come from a woman in her seventies with acute or convalescent COVID-19.

The V gene is TRBV6-5, the J gene TRBJ1-2, with 7 bases aligning to TRBD1. The V gene's germline CDR1 is MNHEY and CDR2 SVGAGI. The CDR3 is 14 amino acids. The junction had 5 bases not matched to a gene; V was cut back by 2 bases and J by 5 bases. The chain's CDR3 is CASSYRGPGYGYTF. The CDR3 DNA is TGTGCCAGCAGTTACAGGGGGCCTGGGTATGGCTACACCTTC.

This chain uses TRBV27 with TRBJ2-7, with TRBD2 matching 10 bases. The ends lost 6 bases at V and 3 bases at J; junction bases unmatched: 11. The CDR3 is 16 residues long. Germline V gene sequence: CDR1 MNHEY, CDR2 SMNVEV (reference sequence). The CDR3 spells CASSLLGTSVGYEQYF. The CDR3 region has the DNA TGTGCCAGCAGCCTTCTAGGGACTAGCGTTGGCTACGAGCAGTACTTC.